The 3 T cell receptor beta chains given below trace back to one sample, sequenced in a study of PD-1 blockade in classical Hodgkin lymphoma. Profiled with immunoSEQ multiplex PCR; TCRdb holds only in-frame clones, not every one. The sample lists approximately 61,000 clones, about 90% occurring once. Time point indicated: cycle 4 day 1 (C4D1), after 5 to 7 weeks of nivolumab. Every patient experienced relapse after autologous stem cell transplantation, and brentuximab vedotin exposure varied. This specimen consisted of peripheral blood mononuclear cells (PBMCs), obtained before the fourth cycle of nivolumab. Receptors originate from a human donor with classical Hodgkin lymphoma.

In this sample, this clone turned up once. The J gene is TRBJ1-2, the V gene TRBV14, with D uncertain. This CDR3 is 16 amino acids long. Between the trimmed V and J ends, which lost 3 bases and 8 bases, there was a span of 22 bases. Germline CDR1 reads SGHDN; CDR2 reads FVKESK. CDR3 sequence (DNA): TGTGCCAGCAGCCACCGGGCAGGAACAACCATGGGAGGCTACACCTTC. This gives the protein CASSHRAGTTMGGYTF.

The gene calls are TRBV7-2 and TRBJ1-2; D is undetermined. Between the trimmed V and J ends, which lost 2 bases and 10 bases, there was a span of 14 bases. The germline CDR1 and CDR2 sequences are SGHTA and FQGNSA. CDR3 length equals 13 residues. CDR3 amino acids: CASSLKGPVDYTF. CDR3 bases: TGTGCCAGCAGCTTAAAAGGACCTGTAGACTACACCTTC.

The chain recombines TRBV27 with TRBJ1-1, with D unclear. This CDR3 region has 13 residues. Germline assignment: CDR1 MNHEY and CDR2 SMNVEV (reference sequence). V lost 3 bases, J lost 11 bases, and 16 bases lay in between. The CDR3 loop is CASSLDMRRAAFF. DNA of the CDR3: TGTGCCAGCAGTTTGGATATGCGTCGAGCTGCTTTCTTT.